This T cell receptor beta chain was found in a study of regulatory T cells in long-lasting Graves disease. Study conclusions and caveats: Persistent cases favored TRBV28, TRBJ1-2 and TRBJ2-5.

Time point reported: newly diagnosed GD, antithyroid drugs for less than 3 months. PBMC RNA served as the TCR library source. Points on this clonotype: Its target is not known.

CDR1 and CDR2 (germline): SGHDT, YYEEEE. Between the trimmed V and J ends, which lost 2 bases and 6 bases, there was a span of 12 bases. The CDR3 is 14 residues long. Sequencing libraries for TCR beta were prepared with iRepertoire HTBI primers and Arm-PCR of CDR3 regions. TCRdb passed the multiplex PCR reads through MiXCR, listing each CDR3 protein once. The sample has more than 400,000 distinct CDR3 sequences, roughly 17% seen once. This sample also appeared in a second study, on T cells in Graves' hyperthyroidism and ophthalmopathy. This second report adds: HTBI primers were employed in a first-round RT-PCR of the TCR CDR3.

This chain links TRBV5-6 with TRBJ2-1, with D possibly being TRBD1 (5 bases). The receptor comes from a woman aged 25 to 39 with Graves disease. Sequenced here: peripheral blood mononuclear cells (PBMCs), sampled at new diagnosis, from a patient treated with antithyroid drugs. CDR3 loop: CASSLVDTTNEQFF. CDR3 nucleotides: TGTGCCAGCAGCTTAGTGGACACAACCAATGAGCAGTTCTTC.